Listed here are 2 T cell receptor beta chains from one sample, sequenced in a study of cytomegalovirus exposure and HLA in healthy donors. Method: immunoSEQ multiplex PCR; TCRdb's copy keeps in-frame clones and lacks some. In the table there are about 120,000 clones, approximately 89% of which are singletons. What was sequenced was PBMCs. These receptor sequences come from a woman aged 18-29 years in good health and CMV-seronegative.

This clone has just one count. This rearrangement joins TRBV2 to TRBJ1-1; 7 bases agree with TRBD1. The CDR3 is 14 amino acids. The germline V gene encodes CDR1 SNHLY and CDR2 FYNNEI. V trimming: 7 bases; J trimming: 3 bases; junction bases outside the gene matches: 8. Here the CDR3 reads CASTRTGVYTEAFF. The CDR3 DNA is TGTGCCAGCACCAGGACAGGAGTGTACACTGAAGCTTTCTTT.

This sequence joins TRBV4-1 and TRBJ2-1; tentatively, D is TRBD1 (6 bases). From germline, CDR1 is MGHRA and CDR2 YSYEKL. Trimming took 3 bases from V and 3 from J, leaving 18 bases between them. CDR3 size: 17 residues. The CDR3 sequence: CASSQLVGRGNYNEQFF. In DNA form, the CDR3 reads TGCGCCAGCAGCCAGCTGGTAGGCAGGGGAAACTACAATGAGCAGTTCTTC.